This entry is about one T cell receptor beta chain. The data stem from a study of T cell changes during pregnancy in multiple sclerosis. Assay: immunoSEQ multiplex PCR; the TCRdb copy retains only in-frame clones and omits some. The data contain about 35,000 clones, roughly 89% of them seen just once; the ten biggest clones take up 3.5%. The sample in question was CD8+ T cells from peripheral blood mononuclear cells, obtained in the third trimester of pregnancy. The receptor comes from a female donor with multiple sclerosis, enrolled in a pregnancy study.

The CDR3 coding sequence is TGTGCCAGCAGTATATACGCGGGGCGGGGGGGCGATGAGCAGTTCTTC. It translates to CASSIYAGRGGDEQFF. The chain carries TRBV6-6 and TRBJ2-1; 9 bases agree with TRBD2. CDR1 is MNHNY and CDR2 is SVGAGI in the germline V gene (reference sequence). The CDR3 has 16 residues. V lost 5 bases and J lost 8; bases outside the gene matches: 13.